A single sample is the source of the 4 T cell receptor beta chains below, sequenced in a study of cytomegalovirus exposure and HLA in healthy donors. PCR was performed using 60 Vbeta and 13 Jbeta primers. Sequencing used immunoSEQ multiplex PCR; TCRdb keeps in-frame clones, though not all of them. The data contain about 150,000 clones, over 70% of them singletons. Sequenced material: PBMCs. The source of these receptors is a man aged 25 to 45 in good health and CMV-seronegative.

Note on this clone: Other nucleotide sequences from this sample produce the same CDR3. V is TRBV28 and J is TRBJ1-1; D not certain. V shed 3 bases and J shed 5 bases, with 7 bases lying between them. Germline V gene sequence: CDR1 MDHEN, CDR2 SYDVKM. The CDR3 is 12 amino acids. The DNA of the CDR3 is TGTGCCAGCAGTTTCGGCGGGACTGAAGCTTTCTTT. It yields the protein CASSFGGTEAFF.

The V and J genes are TRBV6-1 and TRBJ1-1, with a possible D match to TRBD1 (6 bases). Germline lookup yields CDR1 MNHNS and CDR2 SASEGT. The V end lost 2 bases, the J end lost 1 base, and 14 bases lay between the germline ends. This CDR3 spans 16 amino acids. Written as DNA, the CDR3 is TGTGCCAGCAGTGAATTTGCAGGGGCGACGAACACTGAAGCTTTCTTT. Translated: CASSEFAGATNTEAFF.

This clone showed up just once. This chain uses TRBV2 with TRBJ2-1; a weak D match, TRBD1 (6 bases). The germline V gene has CDR1 SNHLY and CDR2 FYNNEI. The CDR3 has 15 amino acids. V gave up 8 bases and J gave up 7 bases, with 21 bases separating them. The CDR3 loop is CASAKPTGQRNEQFF. In DNA form, the CDR3 reads TGTGCCAGCGCCAAGCCCACTGGACAGAGGAATGAGCAGTTCTTC.

V gene TRBV19 combines with J gene TRBJ2-3; D is uncertain. The V end was cut by 3 bases, the J end by 3 bases, with 7 bases between. The CDR3 loop spans 13 amino acids. The germline CDR1 and CDR2 sequences are LNHDA and SQIVND (reference sequence). The CDR3, as DNA: TGTGCCAGTAGTATCGTCAGGACAGATACGCAGTATTTT. It is translated as CASSIVRTDTQYF.